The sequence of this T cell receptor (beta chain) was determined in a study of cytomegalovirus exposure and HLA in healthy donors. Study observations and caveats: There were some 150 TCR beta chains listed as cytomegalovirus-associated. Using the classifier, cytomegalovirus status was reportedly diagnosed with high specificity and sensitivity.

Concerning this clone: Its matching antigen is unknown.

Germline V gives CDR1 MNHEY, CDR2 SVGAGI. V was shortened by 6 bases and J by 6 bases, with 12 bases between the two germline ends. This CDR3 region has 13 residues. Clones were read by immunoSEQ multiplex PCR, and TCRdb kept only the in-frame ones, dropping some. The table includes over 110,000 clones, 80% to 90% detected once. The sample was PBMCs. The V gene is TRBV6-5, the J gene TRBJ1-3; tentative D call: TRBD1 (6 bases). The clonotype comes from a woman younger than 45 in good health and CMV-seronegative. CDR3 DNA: TGTGCCAGCAGAACAGGGAGCCTAAACACCATATATTTT. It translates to CASRTGSLNTIYF.